Here is one T cell receptor beta chain with its context. Its antigen is as yet unknown. The data were obtained in a study of CXCR3-negative and CXCR3-positive naive CD8 T cells. Notes on the study in general: TRBV-TRBJ usage was similar across naive CXCR3 subsets but distinct in memory cells. Comparably high diversity marked both naive subsets, whereas memory CD8+ cells had much lower diversity.

5' RACE that incorporated UMI labels was used to prepare the TRB cDNA libraries. TCRdb reprocessed the 5' RACE reads, with one entry per CDR3 protein and no DNA. The sample totals approximately 40,000 distinct CDR3 sequences. This CDR3 is built from 16 residues. Sorts performed in triplicate captured 300,000 or so cells each from every CD8+ T cell subset. The genes are TRBV12-3 or TRBV12-4 and TRBJ2-5; no DNA is available, so the TRBD1 call from TCRdb remains unchecked. The sequence derives from a human donor in good health. Some clones in this sample may be carry-over from other donors' samples. Specimen: memory CD8+ T cells from blood. CDR3 in amino acids: CASSSPLLQAPETQYF.